Many counts were recorded for the clone carrying this T cell receptor (beta chain). Antigen unknown. The sample originates from a study of Graves' ophthalmopathy and Graves' hyperthyroidism. Broader study findings: Blood also harbored most expanded thyroid clonotypes above 0.001 frequency.

Excluded: other autoimmune disease, uncontrolled infection, pregnancy or lactation. The PBMCs originated from more than 8 ml of fresh peripheral blood. V shed 4 bases and J shed 6 bases, with 12 bases lying between them. This CDR3 region has 13 residues. RNA served as the template for amplifying TCR beta CDR3 regions. Second-round multiplex PCR came after first-round RT-PCR with HTBI primers. TCRdb passed the multiplex PCR reads through MiXCR, listing each CDR3 protein once. The table includes 170,000 or so distinct CDR3 sequences, 30% to 45% detected once. Sequencing was carried out using peripheral blood. The clonotype originates from a woman in her forties with Graves' ophthalmopathy. The rearrangement uses TRBV12-3 or TRBV12-4 and TRBJ1-1; possible D gene TRBD1, 6 bases. The CDR3 here is CASSWNRVSEAFF. DNA for the CDR3: TGTGCCAGCAGTTGGAACAGGGTGTCTGAAGCTTTCTTT.